The T cell receptor beta chain described here comes from a study of CXCR3-negative and CXCR3-positive naive CD8 T cells (dated by TCRdb to the late 2010s). About the full investigation: In total, some 150 million TRB reads were obtained, which works out to roughly 1.5 +/- 0.3 million reads per library. The TRBV-TRBJ cluster analysis covered naive subsets from about five donors and memory cells from 3 donors. Diversity and physicochemical repertoire analyses were performed on 11 donors pooled from two independent experiments.

For each CD8+ T cell subset, flow sorting was done in triplicate, and about 300,000 cells per subset went directly into RLT lysis buffer. To exclude memory contaminants, naive CD8+ T cells were stringently defined as CD45RO-CCR7+CD27+CD95-. Peripheral blood mononuclear cells were isolated from buffy coats by standard density gradient centrifugation. A FACSAria III was used to flow-sort naive CXCR3-negative and CXCR3-positive CD8+ T cells. Total RNA was extracted from sorted cells with an RNeasy Mini Kit. Points the paper makes about the study in general: Compared with CXCR3-negative naive cells, CXCR3-positive naive cells had TRB CDR3s with higher hydrophobicity (lower Kidera factor 4), lower energy, and higher strength and volume indices. Within the same donor, TRBV-TRBJ usage looked similar between naive CXCR3-negative and CXCR3-positive cells, but memory cells had distinct patterns. Because surface CD5, which has been linked to self-reactivity in mice, was comparable between naive subsets, TCR interaction strength was also inferred from TRB CDR3 physicochemical properties. Because CXCR3 expression was partially decreased after cryopreservation, freshly isolated PBMCs were used for most assays. Repertoire diversity was comparably high in both naive subsets but much lower in memory CD8+ T cells.

Via the germline V gene, CDR1 is MNHEY and CDR2 SVGAGI. The CDR3 numbers 16 residues from cysteine through phenylalanine. DNA for this receptor is not on file. Details on this clonotype: Which antigen it targets is not known.

Sequencing was carried out with a NextSeq 550. The Human TCR Profiling Kit (MiLaboratory) was used to make UMI-labeled 5' RACE TRB cDNA libraries. The full amount of extracted RNA was used for cDNA synthesis, and the full amount of resulting cDNA was used for PCR amplification. Libraries were prepared in parallel using an identical number of PCR cycles. On the authors' methods: MIGEC and MiXCR extracted about 53,000 +/- 10,000 unique UMI-labeled TRB cDNA molecules per library, requiring at least two reads per UMI. On average, each library contained approximately 40,000 +/- 10,000 functional in-frame TRB CDR3 nucleotide clonotypes without stop codons. After downsampling to 5000 UMI-labeled TRB molecules per sample, diversity metrics, including normalized Shannon-Wiener and Chao1, were computed in VDJtools. For the central five CDR3 residues, VDJtools calculated physicochemical properties weighted by clonotype size, namely interaction energy, strength, volume and Kidera factor 4. Based on TCRdb reprocessing of the reads, there is one entry per CDR3 protein sequence, and DNA is missing. In this record, the V and J calls reflect TCRdb's handling and not the investigators' own analysis. The table held for this sample gives about 120,000 distinct CDR3 sequences. About 0.35% of the sample is held by the ten biggest clonotypes.

Specimen: naive CXCR3+ CD8+ T cells from blood. In the paper's terms, the cell subset or site label means: CD45RO-CCR7+CD27+CD95- naive CD8+ T cells expressing CXCR3 (TNR3+). Rearrangement joined TRBV6-5 to TRBJ1-5. The TCR comes from a human donor in good health. Some clones in this sample may be carry-over from other donors' samples. CDR3 sequence: CASSYSADYSNQPQHF.